This T cell receptor beta chain was profiled in a study of blood T cell repertoires in COVID-19. About the research overall: The origin of the acute and convalescent COVID-19 samples was the United States, Italy and Spain. Sources were T cells, B-cell-depleted T cells, or PBMCs; the material itself was cDNA or gDNA.

Trimming took 5 bases from V and 7 from J, leaving 9 bases between them. Germline CDR1 MNHEY, CDR2 SVGEGT. The CDR3 has 13 amino acids. In the original analysis: Reference gene primer amplification in the assay estimated nucleated cell counts. The protocol was immunoSEQ multiplex PCR, while the TCRdb copy is restricted to in-frame clones and leaves out a portion. V and J calls and clone size are as listed in that table; D and trimming were resolved from the DNA. The sample lists around 370,000 clones, around 91% occurring once. Sequenced sample: peripheral blood. This chain connects TRBV6-2 or TRBV6-3 to TRBJ1-6, with D perhaps matching TRBD1 (6 bases). The TCR sequence derives from a young woman who had recovered from COVID-19. Written as DNA, the CDR3 is TGTGCCAGCAGTCCGACAGGAAATTCACCCCTCCACTTT. As protein: CASSPTGNSPLHF.